This T cell receptor beta chain was sequenced during a study of T-cell memory formation after mild COVID-19. This CDR3 has 13 residues. The ends were cut back, 1 base at V and 8 bases at J, with 9 bases in the middle. This clonotype was seen a handful of times. TCRdb reanalysed the 5' RACE reads using MiXCR and keeps one entry per CDR3 protein. This sample has tens of thousands of distinct CDR3 sequences; around 15% occur once, and the top ten carry about 31%. The source material was PBMCs or a T cell subset sorted from them (not recorded which). J is TRBJ2-1 and V is TRBV12-3 or TRBV12-4; D unclear. The receptor was isolated from an adult woman who had mild COVID-19 (a few samples of this study predate the infection). Cell type and time point are not known. In DNA, the CDR3 is TGTGCCAGCAGTTTAGGTACGACGGATGAGCAGTTCTTC. This translates into CASSLGTTDEQFF.